The present entry profiles one T cell receptor (beta chain) with its context. This record belongs to a study of blood T cell repertoires in COVID-19. As for the study in general: Spain, Italy and the United States supplied samples that represented acute and convalescent COVID-19.

Methods used by the authors: Reference gene primer amplification in the assay estimated nucleated cell counts. The assay was immunoSEQ multiplex PCR, and TCRdb's table has in-frame clones only and misses some. The V and J calls and the clone size are those of that table, but D and trimming were determined from the DNA. Of approximately 270,000 clones in the sample, more than 70% were seen once. Seattle-derived patients entered the study during active infection and were followed longitudinally. The CDR3 is 18 amino acids. The V end lost 2 bases, the J end lost 5 bases, and 21 bases lay between the germline ends. Germline-derived CDR1 and CDR2 are SEHNR and FQNEAQ (reference sequence).

This chain uses TRBV7-9 with TRBJ1-4; D may be TRBD1 (6 bases). Sequenced material: peripheral blood. This TCR was recovered from a young woman with COVID-19, enrolled during active disease. This CDR3 reads CASSLIDRRGDRNEKLFF. DNA of the CDR3: TGTGCCAGCAGCTTAATAGACAGGAGAGGGGATAGGAATGAAAAACTGTTTTTT.